The TCR beta chain described here comes from a study of tumor-infiltrating lymphocytes in primary liver carcinoma. Background on the study: Men and women, 30 to 69 years of age, made up the patients. There were roughly 3.65 to 8 million productive TCRbeta reads per sample, a yield similar across tissue types.

This clonotype was picked up a small number of times. One end of the junction varies from germline; a read error may be responsible. Extraction also yielded germline DNA, while blood RNA was obtained from unsorted whole blood. At sampling, these chronic HBV carriers had received no treatment. A primer in the constant region served to generate TCR beta cDNA from roughly 520 ng of total RNA. Generation of the TCR beta libraries relied on three nested multiplex PCR rounds using slightly modified ARM-PCR. It was with TRBV1-TRBV30 forward primers and a C-beta reverse primer that the first two PCR rounds were run, at about 10 cycles each. TCRdb independently ran MiXCR on the multiplex PCR reads; one entry per CDR3 protein. The sample lists about 200,000 distinct CDR3 sequences; around 60% were seen once. Germline V CDR1 and CDR2: SGHAT, FQNNGV. The CDR3 extends over 13 amino acids.

Sequenced: peripheral blood. The rearrangement uses TRBV11-2 and TRBJ2-5; tentative D call: TRBD2 (5 bases). The TCR sequence derives from a woman between 55 and 75 years old with primary liver carcinoma and hepatitis B virus infection. CDR3 sequence (DNA): TGTGCAAGCAGCGGACGGCCAGAAGAGACCCAGTACTTC. Its translation is CASSGRPEETQYF.